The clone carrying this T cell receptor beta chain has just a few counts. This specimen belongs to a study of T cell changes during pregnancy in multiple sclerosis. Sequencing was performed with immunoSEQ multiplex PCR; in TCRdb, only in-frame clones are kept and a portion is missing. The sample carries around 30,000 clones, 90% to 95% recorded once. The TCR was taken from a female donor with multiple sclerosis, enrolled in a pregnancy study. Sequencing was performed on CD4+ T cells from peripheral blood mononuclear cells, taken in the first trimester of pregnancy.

This chain's CDR3 is CASSFRPDGSTEAFF. CDR3 nucleotides: TGTGCCAGCAGCTTTCGACCCGATGGGAGCACTGAAGCTTTCTTT. The gene calls are TRBV7-8 and TRBJ1-1; D is undetermined. Germline CDR1 reads SGHVS; CDR2 reads FQNEAQ. V lost 3 bases to trimming and J lost 4 bases, with 15 bases between them. The length of the CDR3 is 15 residues.